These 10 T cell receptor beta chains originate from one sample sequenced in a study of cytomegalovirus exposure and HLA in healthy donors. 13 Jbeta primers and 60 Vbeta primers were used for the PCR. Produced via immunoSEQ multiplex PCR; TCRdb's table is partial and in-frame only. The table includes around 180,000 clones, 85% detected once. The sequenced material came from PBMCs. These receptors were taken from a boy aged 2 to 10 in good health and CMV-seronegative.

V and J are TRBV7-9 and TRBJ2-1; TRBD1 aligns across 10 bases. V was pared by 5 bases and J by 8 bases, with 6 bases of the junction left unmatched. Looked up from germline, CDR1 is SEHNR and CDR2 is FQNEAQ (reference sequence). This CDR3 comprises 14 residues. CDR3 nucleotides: TGTGCCAGCAGCACCGACAGGGGGCAGTATGAGCAGTTCTTC. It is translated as CASSTDRGQYEQFF.

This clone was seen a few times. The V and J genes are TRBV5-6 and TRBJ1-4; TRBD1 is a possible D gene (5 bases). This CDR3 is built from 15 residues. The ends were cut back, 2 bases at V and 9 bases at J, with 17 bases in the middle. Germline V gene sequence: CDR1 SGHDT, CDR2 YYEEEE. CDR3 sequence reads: CASSFSLSPGKKLFF. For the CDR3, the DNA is TGTGCCAGCAGCTTCTCCCTCTCCCCAGGGAAAAAACTGTTTTTT.

As DNA, the CDR3 is TGTGCCAGCAGTTATTGGACAGGGGAGAACTATGGCTACACCTTC. Translating gives CASSYWTGENYGYTF. The chain couples TRBV6-5 to TRBJ1-2; 9 nucleotides match TRBD1. CDR1 and CDR2 (germline): MNHEY, SVGAGI. The trim removed 3 bases at V and 2 bases at J, leaving 4 bases unmatched. CDR3 length: 15 residues.

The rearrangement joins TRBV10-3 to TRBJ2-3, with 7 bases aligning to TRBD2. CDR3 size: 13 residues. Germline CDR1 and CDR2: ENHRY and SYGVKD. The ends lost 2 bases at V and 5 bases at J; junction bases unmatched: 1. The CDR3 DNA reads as TGTGCCATCAGTGAGGCGGGGGTAGATACGCAGTATTTT. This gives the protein CAISEAGVDTQYF.

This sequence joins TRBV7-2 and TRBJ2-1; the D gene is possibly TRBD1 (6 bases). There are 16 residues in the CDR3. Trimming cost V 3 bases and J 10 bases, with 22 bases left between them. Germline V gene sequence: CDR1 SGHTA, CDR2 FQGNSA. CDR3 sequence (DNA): TGTGCCAGCAGCTTCGGACAGTCCCGGGTACATTTGGAGCAGTTCTTC. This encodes CASSFGQSRVHLEQFF.

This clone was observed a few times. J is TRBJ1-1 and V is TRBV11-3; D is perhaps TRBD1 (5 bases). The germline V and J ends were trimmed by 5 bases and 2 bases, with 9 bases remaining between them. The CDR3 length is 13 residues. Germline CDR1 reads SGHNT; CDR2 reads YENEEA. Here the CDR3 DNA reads TGTGCCAGCAGCCTGACAGCTAACACTGAAGCTTTCTTT. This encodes CASSLTANTEAFF.

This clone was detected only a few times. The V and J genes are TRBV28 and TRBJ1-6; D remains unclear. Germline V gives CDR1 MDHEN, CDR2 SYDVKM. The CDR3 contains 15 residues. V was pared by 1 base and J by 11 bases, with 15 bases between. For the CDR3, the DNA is TGTGCCAGCAGTTTATTAGGCTCAAACGCGGCACCCCTCCACTTT. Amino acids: CASSLLGSNAAPLHF.

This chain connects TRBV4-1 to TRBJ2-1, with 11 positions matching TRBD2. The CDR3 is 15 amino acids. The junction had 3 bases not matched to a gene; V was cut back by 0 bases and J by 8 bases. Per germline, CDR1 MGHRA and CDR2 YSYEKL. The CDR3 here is CASSQDSGRGDEQFF. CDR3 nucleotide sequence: TGCGCCAGCAGCCAAGATAGCGGGAGGGGCGATGAGCAGTTCTTC.

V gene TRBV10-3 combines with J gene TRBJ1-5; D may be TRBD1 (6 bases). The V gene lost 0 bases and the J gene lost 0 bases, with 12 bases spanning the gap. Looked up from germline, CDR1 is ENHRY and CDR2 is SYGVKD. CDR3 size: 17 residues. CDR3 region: CAISESSTGYSNQPQHF. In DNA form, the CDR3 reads TGTGCCATCAGTGAGTCGTCAACAGGGTATAGCAATCAGCCCCAGCATTTT.

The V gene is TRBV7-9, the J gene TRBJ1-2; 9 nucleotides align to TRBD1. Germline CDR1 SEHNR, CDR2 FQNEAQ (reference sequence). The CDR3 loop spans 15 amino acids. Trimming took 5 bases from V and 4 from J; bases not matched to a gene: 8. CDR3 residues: CASSLSPDRGYGYTF. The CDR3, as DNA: TGTGCCAGCAGCCTATCCCCGGACAGGGGCTATGGCTACACCTTC.